The 13 T cell receptor beta chains presented below share a single source sample, sequenced in a study of T cell repertoires in cytomegalovirus infection. TCRdb re-derived calls from the reads in MiXCR, one entry per CDR3 protein. The table lists nearly 650,000 distinct CDR3 sequences, 24% of them singletons. What was sequenced was CD8+ T cells from PBMCs. The receptors come from a human donor in good health (CMV status not recorded). Some clones in this sample may be carry-over from other donors' samples.

V is TRBV7-4 and J is TRBJ2-7, with D possibly matching TRBD1 (6 bases). From germline, CDR1 is SGHVT and CDR2 SQSDAQ. Trimming stripped 5 bases from V and 1 base from J, with 9 bases between. The CDR3 sequence is 13 residues long. DNA for the CDR3: TGTGCCAGCAGCGTCGGACAGTCCTACGAGCAGTACTTC. Protein sequence: CASSVGQSYEQYF.

Many counts were recorded for this clonotype. The V gene is TRBV6-1, the J gene TRBJ1-4; unclear D gene. The V end lost 8 bases, the J end lost 0 bases, and 19 bases lay between the germline ends. Per germline, CDR1 MNHNS and CDR2 SASEGT. The CDR3 consists of 17 residues. The CDR3 region is CASADAPLLATNEKLFF. The CDR3 DNA sequence: TGTGCCAGCGCCGATGCCCCATTACTTGCAACTAATGAAAAACTGTTTTTT.

In its sample, this clonotype was seen a few times. CDR3 sequence: CASSPIQGSKGYTF. The CDR3 DNA reads as TGTGCCAGCAGTCCGATACAGGGATCTAAGGGCTACACCTTC. The V and J genes are TRBV6-5 and TRBJ1-2, with D maybe TRBD1 (6 bases). The V and J ends lost 5 bases and 8 bases respectively, with 18 bases between them. The CDR3 totals 14 residues. Germline V gene sequence: CDR1 MNHEY, CDR2 SVGAGI.

The table lists this clonotype with a few counts. The rearrangement links TRBV2 to TRBJ2-2; 8 bases are a match to TRBD2. CDR1 is SNHLY and CDR2 is FYNNEI in the germline V gene. The CDR3 covers 15 residues. V lost 1 base to trimming and J lost 7 bases; unmatched junction nucleotides: 5. The CDR3 here is CASSEDPGGSGELFF. CDR3 DNA: TGTGCCAGCAGTGAAGACCCGGGAGGGAGCGGGGAGCTGTTTTTT.

This chain uses TRBV6-2 or TRBV6-3 with TRBJ2-7, with 10 bases that match TRBD1. The CDR3 is 16 residues long. Germline V gene sequence: CDR1 MNHEY, CDR2 SVGEGT. After removal of 6 bases from V and 5 bases from J, the junction contained 13 bases not matched to a gene. Written as DNA, the CDR3 is TGTGCCAGCAGGGAGACAGGGGGCGCCTCATGGGACGAGCAGTACGTC. This sequence encodes CASRETGGASWDEQYV.

This clonotype was observed many times. This chain links TRBV7-2 with TRBJ1-5; D not certain. V dropped 0 bases and J dropped 5 bases, with 8 bases sitting between them. Per the germline V gene, CDR1 is SGHTA and CDR2 is FQGNSA. The CDR3 is 14 residues long. This CDR3 is CASSLAASDQPQHF. The CDR3 DNA sequence: TGTGCCAGCAGCTTAGCTGCCAGCGATCAGCCCCAGCATTTT.

This chain uses TRBV5-4 with TRBJ2-1, with D unclear. The germline V gene encodes CDR1 SGHNT and CDR2 YYREEE (reference sequence). V was cut by 4 bases and J by 0 bases, with 11 bases left in between. The CDR3 is 15 amino acids. In nucleotides, the CDR3 is TGTGCCAGCAGCACCGGACGCCTCTCCTACAATGAGCAGTTCTTC. Translated, it gives CASSTGRLSYNEQFF.

This chain joins TRBV14 and TRBJ2-1, with unresolved D. The CDR3 has 13 residues. Germline lookup yields CDR1 SGHDN and CDR2 FVKESK. Trimming took off 2 bases at V and 5 bases at J, with 7 bases between the two ends. CDR3 loop: CASSQYRNNEQFF. The CDR3 DNA reads TGTGCCAGCAGCCAATACAGAAACAATGAGCAGTTCTTC.

This chain uses TRBV20-1 with TRBJ1-2; D not certain. CDR3 size: 13 residues. Deletions cut 6 bases from V and 5 bases from J, with 16 bases between. Germline V CDR1 and CDR2: DFQATT, SNEGSKA (reference sequence). As DNA, the CDR3 is TGCAGTGCCGGGAGGTGGGATGGGTATGGCTACACCTTC. Amino acid sequence: CSAGRWDGYGYTF.

CDR3 in DNA: TGTGCCAGCAGTTACGGCCTAGCGGGGGGGCCGGTACAAGAGACCCAGTACTTC. Its protein product is CASSYGLAGGPVQETQYF. The V and J genes are TRBV6-6 and TRBJ2-5; 12 nucleotides align to TRBD2. V lost 2 bases, J lost 2 bases, and 9 bases stayed unmatched. CDR3 length equals 18 residues. From germline, CDR1 is MNHNY and CDR2 SVGAGI (reference sequence).

As regards this clonotype: At one boundary the junction diverges from the germline segment, which might be a read error. This sequence joins TRBV7-9 and TRBJ2-4, with D perhaps matching TRBD2 (6 bases). CDR1 is SEHNR, CDR2 FQNEAQ, per germline (reference sequence). The CDR3 spans 17 residues. CDR3 in amino acids: CANSLLRGSESKNIQYF. Here the CDR3 DNA reads TGTGCCAACAGCTTACTACGGGGGTCCGAGTCCAAAAACATTCAGTACTTC.

In its sample, this clonotype was seen many times. This chain links TRBV7-2 with TRBJ1-1, with 7 bases aligning to TRBD1. J lost 5 bases, V lost 6 bases, and 12 bases had no gene match. The CDR3 runs to 15 residues. Germline V gene sequence: CDR1 SGHTA, CDR2 FQGNSA. The CDR3 protein is CASSFTTGVRTEAFF. The CDR3 DNA reads TGTGCCAGCAGTTTTACCACAGGGGTGAGAACTGAAGCTTTCTTT.

There are a few counts of this clonotype. The J gene is TRBJ2-1, the V gene TRBV6-2 or TRBV6-3; D is perhaps TRBD2 (6 bases). Per germline, CDR1 MNHEY and CDR2 SVGEGT. The CDR3 sequence is 14 residues long. The V and J ends lost 4 bases and 4 bases respectively, with 11 bases between them. CDR3 nucleotides: TGTGCCAGCAGTTTGGCAGCGGGTTACAATGAGCAGTTCTTC. Amino acid sequence: CASSLAAGYNEQFF.